These T cell receptor beta chains were read from a single sample in a study of cytomegalovirus exposure and HLA in healthy donors. Measured with immunoSEQ multiplex PCR; TCRdb has only the in-frame clones, and not every one. The table lists about 98,000 clones, nearly 65% of them singletons, with 4% to 5.5% in the top ten. What was sequenced was PBMCs. These receptors were obtained from a human donor in good health. The CDR3 runs from the conserved cysteine through the conserved F or W. The D gene is left open where the match is weak. Expanded clones are given a class, and other clones once, few, many or no size at all.

V	size	D	J	DNA	CDR3
TRBV27	-	-	TRBJ2-7	TGTGCCAGCAGTTTTGGGGCTGGGACCTACGAGCAGTACTTC	CASSFGAGTYEQYF
TRBV10-3	-	-	TRBJ1-1	TGTGCCATCAGCAGGGGTAAGGGCACTGAAGCTTTCTTT	CAISRGKGTEAFF
TRBV14	-	TRBD2	TRBJ2-7	TGTGCCAGCAGCTCAGGACTAGAAGTGGCCTACGAGCAGTACTTC	CASSSGLEVAYEQYF
TRBV4-2	-	-	TRBJ2-3	TGTGCCAGCAGCCCAGAGGCTACAGATACGCAGTATTTT	CASSPEATDTQYF
TRBV29-1	-	-	TRBJ1-2	TGCAGCGTTGAACCGACGAACTATGGCTACGCCTTC	CSVEPTNYGYAF
TRBV18	-	-	TRBJ1-2	TGTGCCAGCTCCCGCGAGGCAGCGAGCATTCCTAACTATGGCTACACCTTC	CASSREAASIPNYGYTF
TRBV28	-	-	TRBJ1-2	TGTGCCAGCAGTTTTAGACAGCCCTATGGCTACACCTTC	CASSFRQPYGYTF
TRBV19	few	-	TRBJ1-1	TGTGCCAGTAGCCTTATGGCAGGGCGGCAAGCTTTCTTT	CASSLMAGRQAFF
TRBV19	-	TRBD1	TRBJ1-1	TGTGCCAGTAGTTCCCATCCGGGACAGGAGCCTGAAGCTTTCTTT	CASSSHPGQEPEAFF
TRBV7-6	-	TRBD1	TRBJ2-1	TGTGCCAGCAGCTTAGAACAGGGGGTCAATGAGCAGTTCTTC	CASSLEQGVNEQFF
TRBV28	few	-	TRBJ2-2	TGTGCCAGCAGTTTCCGGGGTAACACCGGGGAGCTGTTTTTT	CASSFRGNTGELFF
TRBV29-1	once	TRBD2	TRBJ2-1	TGCAGCATAGCGGCGGGAGCGGGCTACAATGAGCAGTTCTTC	CSIAAGAGYNEQFF
TRBV19	few	-	TRBJ2-5	TGTGCCAGTAGTATTCCGACTAGGCGAGAGACCCAGTACTTC	CASSIPTRRETQYF
TRBV5-1	-	-	TRBJ1-1	TGCGCCAGCAGCGGTGACAGTTACACTGAAGCTTTCTTT	CASSGDSYTEAFF
TRBV28	-	-	TRBJ2-3	TGTGCCAGCAGTTTACTGCGACAGGTGACAGATACGCAGTATTTT	CASSLLRQVTDTQYF
TRBV27	-	-	TRBJ2-4	TGTGCCAGCCAACCAGCGGGTTCCAAAAACATTCAGTACTTC	CASQPAGSKNIQYF
TRBV7-9	-	-	TRBJ2-1	TGTGCCAGCAGCTTAGATCTGGGCTCCAATGAGCAGTTCTTC	CASSLDLGSNEQFF
TRBV7-9	-	TRBD1	TRBJ1-1	TGTGCCAGCAGCCTCGGACAGGGGAAGTACACTGAAGCTTTCTTT	CASSLGQGKYTEAFF
TRBV11-3	-	TRBD1	TRBJ2-2	TGTGCCAGCAGCCCGCGGGACAGGCCCTCGAACACCGGGGAGCTGTTTTTT	CASSPRDRPSNTGELFF
TRBV18	-	-	TRBJ1-4	TGTGCCAGCTCACCTCCTGGGAGTGATGAAAAACTGTTTTTT	CASSPPGSDEKLFF
TRBV5-1	once	-	TRBJ2-1	TGCGCCAGCAGCTCAGCAGGGTTGAGTTGGGGATACAATGAGCAGTTCTTC	CASSSAGLSWGYNEQFF
TRBV6-5	-	-	TRBJ2-1	TGTGCCAGCAGACAGGAGGGAAGGGCCTACAATGAGCAGTTCTTC	CASRQEGRAYNEQFF
TRBV19	-	TRBD1	TRBJ2-7	TGTGCCAGTAGTATAGATCTAGGACAGGGCTACGAGCAGTACTTC	CASSIDLGQGYEQYF
TRBV28	-	-	TRBJ1-5	TGTGCCAGCAGATCCCGTCAGAACAATCAGCCCCAGCATTTT	CASRSRQNNQPQHF
TRBV4-2	-	TRBD1	TRBJ2-3	TGTGCCAGCAGCCAGTCTACAGGGGGCGGGGTAGTCGGCACAGATACGCAGTATTTT	CASSQSTGGGVVGTDTQYF
TRBV7-7	-	TRBD1	TRBJ2-5	TGTGCCAGCAGCTTAGGTACAGGGGGACAAGAGACCCAGTACTTC	CASSLGTGGQETQYF
TRBV7-2	few	TRBD2	TRBJ2-1	TGTGCCAGCAGCTTAGGGGCTAGCGGACTCAATGAGCAGTTCTTC	CASSLGASGLNEQFF
TRBV7-8	-	-	TRBJ2-7	TGTGCCAGCAGTTTAGGACTGGAGTCGACCGAGCAGTACTTC	CASSLGLESTEQYF